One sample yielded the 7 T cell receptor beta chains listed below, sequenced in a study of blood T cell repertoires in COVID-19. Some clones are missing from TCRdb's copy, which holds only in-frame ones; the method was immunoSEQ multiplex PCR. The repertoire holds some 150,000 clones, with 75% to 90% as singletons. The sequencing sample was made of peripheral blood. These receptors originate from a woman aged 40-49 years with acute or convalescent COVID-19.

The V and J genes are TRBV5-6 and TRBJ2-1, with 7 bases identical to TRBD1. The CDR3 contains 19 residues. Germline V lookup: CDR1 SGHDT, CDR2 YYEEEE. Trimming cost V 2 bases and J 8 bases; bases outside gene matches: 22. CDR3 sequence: CASSLRVGTAFSYRDEQFF. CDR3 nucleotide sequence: TGTGCCAGCAGCTTACGAGTAGGGACAGCTTTTTCGTATCGGGATGAGCAGTTCTTC.

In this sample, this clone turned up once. The CDR3 coding sequence is TGTGCCGGCCGAGGGGGTCATGGGAACACCGGGGAGCTGTTTTTT. Its protein is CAGRGGHGNTGELFF. This chain links TRBV28 with TRBJ2-2; perhaps TRBD1 as D (6 bases). This CDR3 comprises 15 residues. With 11 bases removed from V and 1 base from J, the gap between germline ends came to 17 bases. CDR1 is MDHEN and CDR2 is SYDVKM in the germline V gene.

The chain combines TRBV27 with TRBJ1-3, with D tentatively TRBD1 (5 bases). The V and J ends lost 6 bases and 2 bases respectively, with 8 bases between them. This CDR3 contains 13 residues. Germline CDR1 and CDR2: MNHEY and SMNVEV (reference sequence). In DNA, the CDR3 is TGTGCCAGCAGGCAGGGTGCTGGAAACACCATATATTTT. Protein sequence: CASRQGAGNTIYF.

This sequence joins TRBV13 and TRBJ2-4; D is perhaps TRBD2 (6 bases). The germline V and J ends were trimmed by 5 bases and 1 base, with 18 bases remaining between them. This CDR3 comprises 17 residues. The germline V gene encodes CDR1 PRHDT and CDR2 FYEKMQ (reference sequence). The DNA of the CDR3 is TGTGCCAGCAGCCCGAGCCGCCATGGGGGGGCCAAAAACATTCAGTACTTC. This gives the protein CASSPSRHGGAKNIQYF.

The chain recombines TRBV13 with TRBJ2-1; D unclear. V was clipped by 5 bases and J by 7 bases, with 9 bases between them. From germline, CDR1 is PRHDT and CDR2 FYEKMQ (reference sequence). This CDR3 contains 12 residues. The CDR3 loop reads CASSADGNEQFF. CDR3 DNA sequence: TGTGCCAGCAGCGCCGACGGGAATGAGCAGTTCTTC.

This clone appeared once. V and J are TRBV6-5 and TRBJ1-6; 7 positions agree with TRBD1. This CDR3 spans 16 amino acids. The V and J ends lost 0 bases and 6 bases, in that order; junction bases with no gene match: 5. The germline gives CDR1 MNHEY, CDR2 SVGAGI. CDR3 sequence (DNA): TGTGCCAGCAGTTACTCGACAGGGCCCTTTAATTCACCCCTCCACTTT. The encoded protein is CASSYSTGPFNSPLHF.

CDR3 in DNA: TGCGCCAGCAGTGAGTCCCAAAATCAGCCCCAGCATTTT. Protein product: CASSESQNQPQHF. The chain has TRBV10-1 and TRBJ1-5; D remains unclear. Germline V gives CDR1 WNHNN, CDR2 SYGVQD (reference sequence). The CDR3 is made up of 13 amino acids. V shed 0 bases and J shed 4 bases, with 4 bases lying between them.